This T cell receptor beta chain appears in the sequencing data of a study of blood T cells in healthy people across ages. Study-level points and caveats: Unsorted PBMCs ruled out conclusive naive versus antigen-experienced comparison. Investigators treated diversity estimates from one million T cells as underestimates.

With respect to this clonotype: The target antigen is unknown.

A J-beta primer mix and a sample-barcoded 5' primer were used in a second PCR of roughly 6 to 12 cycles. A template-switch adaptor with 12 random nucleotides tagged each cDNA molecule. Using its own MiXCR run on the 5' RACE reads, TCRdb lists one record per CDR3 protein. The sample gives more than 500,000 distinct CDR3 sequences, roughly 29% of which show up once; 18% is in the top ten. Isolation recovered at least 6 million PBMCs from every sample. Germline V CDR1 and CDR2: MNHNY, SVGAGI (reference sequence). V shed 6 bases and J shed 8 bases, with 13 bases lying between them. This CDR3 comprises 13 residues.

The sequence derives from a woman in her 70s in good health. Sequenced sample: blood. The chain employs TRBV6-6 and TRBJ1-4; D is uncertain. The CDR3 loop reads CASRPGPEEKLFF. CDR3 DNA sequence: TGTGCCAGCAGGCCCGGGCCCGAAGAAAAACTGTTTTTT.